The 23 T cell receptor beta chains listed next were all sequenced from one sample in a study of T-cell memory formation after mild COVID-19. TCRdb reanalysed the 5' RACE reads using MiXCR and keeps one entry per CDR3 protein. The sample lists about 190,000 distinct CDR3 sequences, approximately 20% occurring once. The sequencing input was PBMCs or a T cell subset sorted from them (not recorded which). Receptor source: an adult woman who had mild COVID-19 (a few samples of this study predate the infection). Cell type and time point are not known.

This clonotype has only a few counts. The rearrangement links TRBV28 to TRBJ2-3; 13 bases line up with TRBD2. Germline values: CDR1 MDHEN, CDR2 SYDVKM. Trimming removed 6 bases from V and 0 bases from J; junction bases left unmatched: 6. The CDR3 runs to 17 residues. CDR3 in amino acids: CASSPGLAGKSTDTQYF. The CDR3 coding sequence is TGTGCCAGCAGCCCGGGACTAGCGGGAAAAAGCACAGATACGCAGTATTTT.

This clonotype was recorded a few times. V and J are TRBV2 and TRBJ1-4; D uncertain. Trimming stripped 3 bases from V and 5 bases from J, with 4 bases between. This CDR3 is built from 12 residues. The germline V gene encodes CDR1 SNHLY and CDR2 FYNNEI. The CDR3 loop is CASSEGNEKLFF. In DNA form, the CDR3 reads TGTGCCAGCAGTGAGGGAAATGAAAAACTGTTTTTT.

This sequence joins TRBV5-1 and TRBJ2-6, with 9 nucleotides matching TRBD1. Germline values: CDR1 SGHRS, CDR2 YFSETQ. This CDR3 contains 21 residues. The V segment lost 0 bases and the J segment 1 base; nucleotides outside the gene matches: 14. DNA of the CDR3: TGCGCCAGCAGCTTGGGGGACAGGGTTAGGTTCCAAAGGTCTGGGGCCAACGTCCTGACTTTC. Translation: CASSLGDRVRFQRSGANVLTF.

This clonotype has just a few counts. V is TRBV23-1 and J is TRBJ2-3, with a possible D match to TRBD1 (5 bases). TRBV23-1 is reported as an ORF; its role is uncertain. The V end was cut by 7 bases, the J end by 4 bases, with 21 bases between. The CDR3 has 16 amino acids. This CDR3 is CASTIYFCRAADTQYF. The CDR3 DNA reads as TGCGCCAGCACCATTTATTTTTGCAGGGCTGCAGATACGCAGTATTTT.

The sample holds many counts of this clonotype. The gene calls are TRBV4-1 and TRBJ2-4, with D possibly TRBD2 on 7 matching bases. CDR1 and CDR2 (germline): MGHRA, YSYEKL. Between the trimmed V and J ends, which lost 5 bases and 6 bases, there was a span of 17 bases. The CDR3 is 15 residues long. The DNA for the CDR3 is TGCGCCAGCAGCAGCTCGGGGGGCACCGCAAACATTCAGTACTTC. Translated, it gives CASSSSGGTANIQYF.

The chain joins TRBV4-1 to TRBJ1-4, with a tentative D call TRBD1 (6 bases). Deletions cut 1 base from V and 6 bases from J, with 9 bases between. The CDR3 loop spans 14 amino acids. Germline V lookup: CDR1 MGHRA, CDR2 YSYEKL. CDR3 sequence (DNA): TGCGCCAGCAGCCAAGGGGGGCGTGATGAAAAACTGTTTTTT. This sequence encodes CASSQGGRDEKLFF.

The chain couples TRBV4-2 to TRBJ2-5, with 7 bases lining up with TRBD2. With V trimmed by 1 base and J by 3 bases, 8 bases remained unmatched. The CDR3 spans 16 residues. CDR1 is LGHNA, CDR2 YNFKEQ, per germline. CDR3 in amino acids: CASSQVRAGLEETQYF. CDR3 sequence (DNA): TGTGCCAGCAGCCAAGTCCGAGCCGGACTAGAAGAGACCCAGTACTTC.

V is TRBV11-2 and J is TRBJ1-1; D is possibly TRBD1 (5 bases). Germline CDR1 and CDR2: SGHAT and FQNNGV. The CDR3 covers 21 residues. The ends were cut back, 1 base at V and 0 bases at J, with 27 bases in the middle. CDR3 sequence: CASSLVPLGLRAGNMNTEAFF. Here the CDR3 DNA reads TGTGCCAGCAGCTTAGTACCCTTGGGGCTCCGGGCAGGAAATATGAACACTGAAGCTTTCTTT.

This chain links TRBV5-5 with TRBJ2-3; D is unresolved. The CDR3 totals 13 residues. CDR1 and CDR2 (germline): SGHKS, YYEKEE (reference sequence). V was clipped by 3 bases and J by 2 bases, with 7 bases between them. CDR3 coding DNA: TGTGCCAGCAGCTGGGCACCCACAGATACGCAGTATTTT. Translation gives CASSWAPTDTQYF.

Ten or more counts support this clonotype. This chain connects TRBV29-1 to TRBJ2-5; D is unresolved. CDR1 is SQVTM, CDR2 ANQGSEA, per germline. Trimming left V 6 bases short and J 2 bases short, with 10 bases between. The CDR3 has 12 amino acids. This chain's CDR3 is CSVGFGQETQYF. In DNA, the CDR3 is TGCAGCGTGGGGTTTGGACAAGAGACCCAGTACTTC.

CDR3 DNA: TGCAGTGCCATGAAGGCTAGCGGAGCACCACGCACAGATACGCAGTATTTT. This translates into CSAMKASGAPRTDTQYF. The chain is built from TRBV20-1 and TRBJ2-3; 7 bases match TRBD2. J gave up 1 base and V 6 bases, and 16 bases lay outside the gene matches. This CDR3 has 17 residues. Germline V CDR1 and CDR2: DFQATT, SNEGSKA (reference sequence).

This clonotype was observed a few times. The chain combines TRBV4-1 with TRBJ2-3; D is unresolved. V was cut by 4 bases and J by 1 base, with 15 bases left in between. The CDR3 totals 16 residues. CDR1 and CDR2 (germline): MGHRA, YSYEKL. In DNA, the CDR3 is TGCGCCAGCAGCCCGCCCCTTGGGCGAGGCACAGATACGCAGTATTTT. Translating it yields CASSPPLGRGTDTQYF.

V and J are TRBV20-1 and TRBJ2-7; possible D gene TRBD1, 5 bases. The V end was cut by 3 bases, the J end by 3 bases, with 15 bases between. The length of the CDR3 is 14 residues. From germline, CDR1 is DFQATT and CDR2 SNEGSKA (reference sequence). CDR3 residues: CSARWAGQIYEQYF. For the CDR3, the DNA is TGCAGTGCTAGGTGGGCAGGGCAGATCTACGAGCAGTACTTC.

This clonotype turned up a few times. The V call is TRBV12-3 or TRBV12-4, the J call TRBJ2-3; 10 bases line up with TRBD1. The CDR3 is 16 residues long. V was clipped by 5 bases and J by 5 bases; unmatched bases: 10. This CDR3 is CASSPGGTGVKDTQYF. The CDR3 DNA is TGTGCCAGCAGTCCAGGCGGGACAGGGGTTAAAGATACGCAGTATTTT.

Relative to its sample, this clonotype is medium-sized (0.01 to 0.1%). The chain uses TRBV24-1 and TRBJ1-2, with D maybe TRBD1 (5 bases). Germline V gene data show CDR1 as KGHDR and CDR2 as SFDVKD. The CDR3 is 12 residues long. V gave up 6 bases and J gave up 7 bases, with 11 bases separating them. This CDR3 is CATSRQGFGYTF. The CDR3 region has the DNA TGTGCCACCAGTCGCCAGGGTTTTGGCTACACCTTC.

The rearrangement links TRBV6-2 or TRBV6-3 to TRBJ2-6; D is possibly TRBD1 (6 bases). The CDR3 is 18 amino acids. V was clipped by 5 bases and J by 1 base, with 18 bases between them. CDR1 and CDR2 from the germline V gene are MNHEY and SVGEGT. In nucleotides, the CDR3 is TGTGCCAGCAGTAACAGGGTTCACTTACTATCTGGGGCCAACGTCCTGACTTTC. Translated, it gives CASSNRVHLLSGANVLTF.

The chain combines TRBV20-1 with TRBJ1-5; 8 positions match TRBD1. Germline V CDR1 and CDR2: DFQATT, SNEGSKA (reference sequence). The CDR3 spans 16 residues. Trimming cost V 2 bases and J 1 base; bases outside gene matches: 7. CDR3 region: CSARSAGQASNQPQHF. The CDR3 DNA reads TGCAGTGCTAGATCTGCGGGACAGGCAAGCAATCAGCCCCAGCATTTT.

The sample holds one count of this clonotype. This chain uses TRBV15 with TRBJ1-2, with a tentative D call TRBD1 (6 bases). With 4 bases removed from V and 8 bases from J, the gap between germline ends came to 17 bases. CDR1 and CDR2 (germline): LNHNV, YYDKDF (reference sequence). The CDR3 is 14 amino acids. CDR3 loop: CATSMYGGAQGYTF. The CDR3 DNA is TGTGCCACCAGCATGTATGGGGGGGCGCAAGGCTACACCTTC.

This clonotype was seen a few times. The rearrangement uses TRBV3-1 and TRBJ1-4; D gene unclear. The CDR3 has 17 residues. Germline loops: CDR1 LGHDT, CDR2 YNNKEL (reference sequence). The V end lost 4 bases, the J end lost 4 bases, and 19 bases lay between the germline ends. CDR3 in amino acids: CASSLLAAWEINEKLFF. In nucleotides, the CDR3 is TGTGCCAGCAGCCTCCTGGCCGCCTGGGAGATTAATGAAAAACTGTTTTTT. Full variable domain (remainder filled in from reference TRBV3-1 and TRBJ1-4): DTAVSQTPKYLVTQMGNDKSIKCEQNLGHDTMYWYKQDSKKFLKIMFSYNNKELIINETVPNRFSPKSPDKAHLNLHINSLELGDSAVYFCASSLLAAWEINEKLFFGSGTQLSVL.

CDR3 residues: CASSASSYNSPLHF. The CDR3 coding sequence is TGTGCCAGCAGTGCGAGCTCCTATAATTCACCCCTCCACTTT. The chain carries TRBV6-5 and TRBJ1-6; no clear D gene. Per the germline V gene, CDR1 is MNHEY and CDR2 is SVGAGI. Trimming left V 5 bases short and J 0 bases short, with 5 bases between. CDR3 length equals 14 residues.

CDR3 protein: CASSIGVGGMNTEAFF. The DNA for the CDR3 is TGTGCCAGCAGTATAGGGGTGGGGGGCATGAACACTGAAGCTTTCTTT. The V and J genes are TRBV12-3 or TRBV12-4 and TRBJ1-1; weak D call: TRBD1 (6 bases). This CDR3 comprises 16 residues. The ends were cut back, 5 bases at V and 0 bases at J, with 16 bases in the middle.

This clonotype was detected only a few times. The chain is built from TRBV29-1 and TRBJ1-2; TRBD1 matches at 12 bases. This CDR3 is built from 14 residues. Germline CDR1 reads SQVTM; CDR2 reads ANQGSEA. V shed 4 bases, J shed 4 bases, and the junction held 4 bases outside the gene matches. Here the CDR3 reads CSVGDRGQVYGYTF. The CDR3 DNA reads as TGCAGCGTTGGGGACAGGGGGCAGGTCTATGGCTACACCTTC.

The rearrangement links TRBV5-4 to TRBJ1-2, with D unclear. Germline lookup yields CDR1 SGHNT and CDR2 YYREEE (reference sequence). V dropped 4 bases and J dropped 2 bases, with 15 bases sitting between them. The CDR3 contains 15 residues. CDR3: CASSPGTAPNYGYTF. Here the CDR3 DNA reads TGTGCCAGCAGCCCCGGAACAGCCCCGAACTATGGCTACACCTTC.